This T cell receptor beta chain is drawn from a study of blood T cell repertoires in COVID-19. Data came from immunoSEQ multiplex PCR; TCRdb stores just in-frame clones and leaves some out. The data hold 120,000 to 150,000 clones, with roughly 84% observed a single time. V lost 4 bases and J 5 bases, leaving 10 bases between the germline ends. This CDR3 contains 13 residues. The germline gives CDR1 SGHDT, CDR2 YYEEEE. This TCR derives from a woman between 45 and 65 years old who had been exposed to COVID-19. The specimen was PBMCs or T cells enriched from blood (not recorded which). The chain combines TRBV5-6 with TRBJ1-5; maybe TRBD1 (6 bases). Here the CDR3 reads CASSLQGHQPQHF. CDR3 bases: TGTGCCAGCAGCCTACAGGGTCATCAGCCCCAGCATTTT.